The T cell receptor beta chain under discussion was sequenced for a study of response to subunit inactivated influenza vaccine. Whole-study results and caveats: That few new T cells are recruited by each seasonal influenza vaccination was the authors' suggestion.

The length of the CDR3 is 15 residues. Looked up from germline, CDR1 is SGHTA and CDR2 is FQGNSA. Trimming removed 1 base at V and 6 bases at J, with 12 bases between. MiXCR, run by TCRdb on the RT-PCR reads, gives a single entry per CDR3 protein. The table lists 800,000 or so distinct CDR3 sequences, roughly 20% of them singletons. As for this clonotype: Its antigen is undetermined.

V gene TRBV7-2 combines with J gene TRBJ2-2; possible D gene TRBD2, 6 bases. The receptor was isolated from a man over 45 who received an inactivated influenza vaccine. The source was PBMCs from blood, collected 5 days after vaccination. CDR3 in DNA: TGTGCCAGCAGCTTAGTTTTCCGGGGGTCCGGGGAGCTGTTTTTT. Protein product: CASSLVFRGSGELFF.